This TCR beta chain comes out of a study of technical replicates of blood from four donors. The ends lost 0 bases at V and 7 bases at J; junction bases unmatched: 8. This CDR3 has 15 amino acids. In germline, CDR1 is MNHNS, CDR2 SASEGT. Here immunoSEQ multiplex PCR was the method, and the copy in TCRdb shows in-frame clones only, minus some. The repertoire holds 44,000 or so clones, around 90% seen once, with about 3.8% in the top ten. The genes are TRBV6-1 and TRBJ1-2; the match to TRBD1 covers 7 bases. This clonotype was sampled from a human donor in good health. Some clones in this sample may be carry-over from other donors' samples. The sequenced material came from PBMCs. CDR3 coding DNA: TGTGCCAGCAGTGAAGCGGGGACAGCCCGCGGTGGCTACACCTTC. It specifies CASSEAGTARGGYTF.